Sequencing of this TCR beta chain was carried out in a study of blood T cell repertoires in COVID-19. The overall study: The analysed material was cDNA or gDNA that came from T cells, B-cell-depleted T cells, or PBMCs.

Trimming pared 3 bases from V and 8 bases from J, leaving 8 bases between. This CDR3 is built from 13 residues. Germline V gene lookup returns CDR1 SEHNR and CDR2 FQNEAQ (reference sequence). Authors' processing steps: Amplification from reference gene primers served as the basis for estimated nucleated cell counts. Data came from immunoSEQ multiplex PCR; TCRdb stores just in-frame clones and leaves some out. V and J calls and clone size come straight from that table; D and trimming were deduced from the DNA. The data hold about 28,000 clones, with roughly 80% observed a single time. The receptor comes from a woman aged 60-70 years with acute or convalescent COVID-19. Source material: peripheral blood. The genes are TRBV7-9 and TRBJ1-6; no firm D call. CDR3 residues: CASSLIRDSPLHF. In nucleotides, the CDR3 is TGTGCCAGCAGCTTGATACGGGATTCACCCCTCCACTTT. The full variable domain, in which reference TRBV7-9 and TRBJ1-6 provide the parts outside the CDR3, is DTGVSQNPRHKITKRGQNVTFRCDPISEHNRLYWYRQTLGQGPEFLTYFQNEAQLEKSRLLSDRFSAERPKGSFSTLEIQRTEQGDSAMYLCASSLIRDSPLHFGNGTRLTVT.